Presented here are 12 T cell receptor beta chains from one specimen sequenced in a study of T cells after yellow fever vaccination. One entry per CDR3 protein, called by TCRdb with MiXCR from the 5' RACE reads. The sample gives some 150,000 distinct CDR3 sequences, over 7% of which show up once; roughly 40% is in the top ten. The sample in question was CD8+ T cells sorted from PBMCs, obtained 45 days after the yellow fever booster vaccination. These TCRs come from a man aged 18 to 35 who received the YFV17D yellow fever vaccine.

This chain links TRBV10-3 with TRBJ2-7; 7 bases fit TRBD1. V shed 8 bases and J 4 bases; nucleotides not matched to a gene: 8. Germline V gene data show CDR1 as ENHRY and CDR2 as SYGVKD. The CDR3 totals 13 residues. CDR3 in DNA: TGTGCCATCGGTCCTAAACAGGGGTACGAGCAGTACGTC. Encoded protein: CAIGPKQGYEQYV.

The V gene is TRBV7-9, the J gene TRBJ2-5; TRBD2 is a possible D gene (6 bases). V lost 11 bases to trimming and J lost 4 bases, with 14 bases between them. Germline V gene lookup returns CDR1 SEHNR and CDR2 FQNEAQ (reference sequence). The CDR3 sequence is 12 residues long. Written as DNA, the CDR3 is TGTGCCTGGGAGGAAGAGTTAGAGACCCAGTACTTC. Its protein is CAWEEELETQYF.

This clonotype appeared a few times. The J gene is TRBJ2-7, the V gene TRBV21-1; no check of the table's D call, TRBD1, against the DNA was made. TRBV21-1 is labeled a pseudogene. This CDR3 is built from 12 residues. The CDR3 bases are TGTGCCAGCAGCAAAACAGGGGGCGAGCAGTACTTC. It codes for CASSKTGGEQYF.

This clonotype showed up just a few times. V is TRBV14 and J is TRBJ1-3; D perhaps matches TRBD1 (6 bases). V was clipped by 3 bases and J by 0 bases, with 12 bases between them. The CDR3 sequence is 16 residues long. The germline gives CDR1 SGHDN, CDR2 FVKESK. DNA for the CDR3: TGTGCCAGCAGCCAGTACCACAGGGCCTCTGGAAACACCATATATTTT. It encodes CASSQYHRASGNTIYF.

V and J are TRBV24-1 and TRBJ2-2; weak D call: TRBD2 (5 bases). The V gene lost 12 bases and the J gene lost 6 bases, with 13 bases spanning the gap. The CDR3 runs 12 residues. CDR1 KGHDR and CDR2 SFDVKD come from the germline V gene. The CDR3 region is CAVRGGAGELFF. The CDR3 region has the DNA TGTGCCGTACGGGGTGGAGCCGGGGAGCTGTTTTTT.

This clonotype was seen only a few times. The chain is built from TRBV12-3 or TRBV12-4 and TRBJ2-7; D is possibly TRBD1 or TRBD2 (6 bases each). This CDR3 comprises 13 residues. The ends were cut back, 7 bases at V and 4 bases at J, with 14 bases in the middle. CDR3 loop: CASTLGGGYEQYF. In DNA form, the CDR3 reads TGTGCCAGCACTCTCGGAGGGGGTTACGAGCAGTACTTC.

This chain uses TRBV6-5 with TRBJ2-3, with 9 bases identical to TRBD2. The CDR3 runs 14 residues. The ends lost 8 bases at V and 1 base at J; junction bases unmatched: 4. Germline lookup yields CDR1 MNHEY and CDR2 SVGAGI. The CDR3 DNA follows: TGTGCCAGCCGACTAGCGGCCCGCACAGATACGCAGTATTTT. Translating it yields CASRLAARTDTQYF.

The V call is TRBV4-3, the J call TRBJ2-1, with D perhaps TRBD1 (6 bases). The CDR3 length is 15 residues. Germline CDR1 is LGHNA and CDR2 is YSLEER. Trimming shortened V by 1 base and J by 8 bases, and 15 bases separated the two germline ends. The CDR3 is CASSQAGEYEYEQFF. Here the CDR3 DNA reads TGCGCCAGCAGCCAAGCAGGGGAGTATGAGTATGAGCAGTTCTTC.

The sample holds a few counts of this clonotype. The rearrangement links TRBV5-1 to TRBJ2-7; 8 bases agree with TRBD2. Germline V gene lookup returns CDR1 SGHRS and CDR2 YFSETQ. The CDR3 contains 15 residues. J was trimmed by 3 bases and V by 0 bases; bases with no gene match: 5. CDR3 bases: TGCGCCAGCAGCTTGGCCGGGGGGGCGGTCTACGAGCAGTACGTC. Translating it yields CASSLAGGAVYEQYV.

The chain employs TRBV12-3 or TRBV12-4 and TRBJ2-4, with a weak D call TRBD2 (6 bases). The ends were cut back, 2 bases at V and 3 bases at J, with 11 bases in the middle. CDR3 length: 15 residues. The CDR3 spells CASSLWGEGKNIQYF. The CDR3 region has the DNA TGTGCCAGCAGTTTATGGGGGGAAGGCAAAAACATTCAGTACTTC.

Only a few counts were recorded for this clonotype. The chain is built from TRBV3-1 and TRBJ2-3, with D perhaps matching TRBD1 (5 bases). This CDR3 has 16 residues. The V and J ends lost 0 bases and 2 bases respectively, with 12 bases between them. The germline CDR1 and CDR2 sequences are LGHDT and YNNKEL (reference sequence). The CDR3 DNA reads as TGTGCCAGCAGCCAAGATCCCGCAGGGTCCACAGATACGCAGTATTTT. Translation gives CASSQDPAGSTDTQYF.

The chain is built from TRBV6-2 or TRBV6-3 and TRBJ2-7; 8 bases fit TRBD1. The J segment lost 0 bases and the V segment lost 6 bases, leaving 4 bases of the junction unmatched. The CDR3 length is 14 residues. Looked up from germline, CDR1 is MNHEY and CDR2 is SVGEGT. The CDR3 sequence: CASRWDRSSYEQYV. CDR3 sequence (DNA): TGTGCCAGCAGATGGGACAGGAGCTCCTACGAGCAGTACGTC.